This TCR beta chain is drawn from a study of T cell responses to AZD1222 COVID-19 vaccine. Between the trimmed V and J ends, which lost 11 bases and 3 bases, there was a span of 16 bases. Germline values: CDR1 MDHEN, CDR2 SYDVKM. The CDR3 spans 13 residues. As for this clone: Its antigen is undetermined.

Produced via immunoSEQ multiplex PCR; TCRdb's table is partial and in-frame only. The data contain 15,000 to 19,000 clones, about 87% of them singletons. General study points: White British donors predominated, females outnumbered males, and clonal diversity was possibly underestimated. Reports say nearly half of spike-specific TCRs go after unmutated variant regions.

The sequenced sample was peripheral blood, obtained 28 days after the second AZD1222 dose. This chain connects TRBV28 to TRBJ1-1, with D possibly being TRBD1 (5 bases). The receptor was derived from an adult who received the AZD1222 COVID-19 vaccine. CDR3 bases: TGTGCCGCTGGGGGGGGACGGGACACTGAAGCTTTCTTT. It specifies CAAGGGRDTEAFF.